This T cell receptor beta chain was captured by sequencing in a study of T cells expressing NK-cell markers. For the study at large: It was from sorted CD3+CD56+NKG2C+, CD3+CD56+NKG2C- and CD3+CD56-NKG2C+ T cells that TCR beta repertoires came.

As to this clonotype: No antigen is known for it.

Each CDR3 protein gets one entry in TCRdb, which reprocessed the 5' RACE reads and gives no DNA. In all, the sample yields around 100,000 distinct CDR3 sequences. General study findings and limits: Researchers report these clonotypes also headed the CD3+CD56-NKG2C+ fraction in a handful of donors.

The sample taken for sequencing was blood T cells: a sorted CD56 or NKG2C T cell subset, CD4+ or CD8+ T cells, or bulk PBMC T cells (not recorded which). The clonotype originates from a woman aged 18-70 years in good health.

CDR3 in amino acids: CASSQDLGAQPQHF. The J gene is TRBJ1-5, the V gene TRBV4-3. CDR1 and CDR2 (germline): LGHNA, YSLEER. This CDR3 is built from 14 residues.